The rows below give T cell receptor beta chains drawn from one sample of a study of PD-1 blockade in classical Hodgkin lymphoma. Clones were read by immunoSEQ multiplex PCR, and TCRdb kept only the in-frame ones, dropping some. In the table there are tens of thousands of clones, 72% of which are singletons. The specimen was peripheral blood mononuclear cells (PBMCs), collected before the fourth cycle of nivolumab. These receptors were obtained from a human donor with classical Hodgkin lymphoma. Both conserved end residues are part of each CDR3. A D gene is named only where the DNA matches it firmly. Not all rows give a size; the values are once, few, many and, for expanded clones, a class.

J gene | V gene | D gene | clone size | CDR3 protein | CDR3 DNA
TRBJ2-2 | TRBV9 | TRBD1 | once | CASSVDRTGGQTGELFF | TGTGCCAGCAGCGTAGATCGGACAGGGGGCCAGACCGGGGAGCTGTTTTTT
TRBJ2-7 | TRBV28 | - | once | CASSFGQDYEQYF | TGTGCCAGCAGTTTTGGGCAGGACTACGAGCAGTACTTC
TRBJ1-2 | TRBV7-6 | - | once | CASSFPPYHGYTF | TGTGCCAGCAGCTTCCCGCCCTACCATGGCTACACCTTC
TRBJ2-7 | TRBV6-4 | - | - | CASSDSEGANEQYF | TGTGCCAGCAGTGACTCGGAGGGGGCGAACGAGCAGTACTTC
TRBJ2-7 | TRBV5-1 | TRBD1 | few | CARRDSTYEQYF | TGCGCCCGCCGGGACAGTACCTACGAGCAGTACTTC
TRBJ1-1 | TRBV30 | - | few | CAWSVEVSTEAFF | TGTGCCTGGAGTGTTGAGGTATCCACTGAAGCTTTCTTT
TRBJ2-6 | TRBV11-2 | - | few | CAGSASSGANVLTF | TGTGCCGGTTCAGCGAGCTCTGGGGCCAACGTCCTGACTTTC
TRBJ1-3 | TRBV29-1 | - | - | CSARGTPGNTIYF | TGCAGCGCAAGAGGGACCCCTGGAAACACCATATATTTT
TRBJ2-1 | TRBV5-1 | TRBD2 | - | CASSVIAGVNNEQFF | TGCGCCAGCAGCGTAATAGCGGGGGTGAACAATGAGCAGTTCTTC
TRBJ2-7 | TRBV27 | - | once | CASSLGQTYEQYF | TGTGCCAGCAGTTTGGGTCAGACCTACGAGCAGTACTTC
TRBJ2-7 | TRBV7-2 | TRBD2 | - | CASSQGLGYEQYF | TGTGCCAGCAGCCAGGGACTAGGGTACGAGCAGTACTTC
TRBJ2-7 | TRBV29-1 | - | - | CSVEFRPWEQYF | TGCAGCGTTGAATTCCGGCCTTGGGAGCAGTACTTC
TRBJ2-5 | TRBV7-9 | - | - | CASSLAASRETQYF | TGTGCCAGCAGCTTAGCGGCCAGTCGGGAGACCCAGTACTTC
TRBJ2-5 | TRBV7-3 | - | - | CASSLNPSGTQYF | TGTGCCAGCAGCTTAAACCCCAGCGGAACCCAGTACTTC
TRBJ1-6 | TRBV6-1 | - | few | CASSGGRFSSYNSPLHF | TGTGCCAGCAGTGGGGGACGGTTTAGCTCCTATAATTCACCCCTCCACTTT
TRBJ2-7 | TRBV6-5 | - | - | CASDPSGPSQYEQYF | TGTGCCAGCGACCCAAGTGGGCCGTCCCAATACGAGCAGTACTTC
TRBJ1-6 | TRBV4-3 | - | - | CASSQEHSPLHF | TGCGCCAGCAGCCAAGAACATTCACCCCTCCACTTT
TRBJ2-7 | TRBV27 | - | - | CASKGSGAQLRQQYF | TGTGCCAGCAAAGGTTCGGGGGCACAACTACGGCAGCAGTACTTC
TRBJ1-4 | TRBV21-1 | - | - | CASSKVAVNNEKLFF | TGTGCCAGCAGCAAGGTGGCAGTGAATAATGAAAAACTGTTTTTT
TRBJ2-5 | TRBV5-5 | TRBD1 | - | CASSLVSGGWSGETQYF | TGTGCCAGCAGCTTGGTTTCAGGGGGCTGGTCAGGAGAGACCCAGTACTTC
TRBJ2-7 | TRBV28 | - | few | CASSSPRGEDGYEQYF | TGTGCCAGCAGTTCCCCCCGCGGGGAGGATGGCTACGAGCAGTACTTC
TRBJ2-3 | TRBV11-2 | TRBD1 | - | CASSPWTGTLLPF | TGTGCCAGCAGCCCTTGGACAGGGACCCTTTTGCCTTTT